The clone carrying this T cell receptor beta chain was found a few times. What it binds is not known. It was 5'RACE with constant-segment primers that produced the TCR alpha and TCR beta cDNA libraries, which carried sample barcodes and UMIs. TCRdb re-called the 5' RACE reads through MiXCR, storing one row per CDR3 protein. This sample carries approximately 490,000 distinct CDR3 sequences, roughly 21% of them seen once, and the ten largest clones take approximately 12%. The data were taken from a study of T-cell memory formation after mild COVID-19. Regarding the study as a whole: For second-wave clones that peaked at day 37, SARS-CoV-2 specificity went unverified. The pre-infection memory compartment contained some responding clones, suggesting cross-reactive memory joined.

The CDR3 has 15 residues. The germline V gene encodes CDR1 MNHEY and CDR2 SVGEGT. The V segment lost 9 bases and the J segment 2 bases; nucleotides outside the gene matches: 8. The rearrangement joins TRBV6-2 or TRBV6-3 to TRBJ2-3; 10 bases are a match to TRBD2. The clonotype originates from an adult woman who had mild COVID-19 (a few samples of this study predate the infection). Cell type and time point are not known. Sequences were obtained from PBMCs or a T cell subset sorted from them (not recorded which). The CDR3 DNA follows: TGTGCCAGAAGATGGAGCGGGAGGGCCACAGATACGCAGTATTTT. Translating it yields CARRWSGRATDTQYF.